Sequencing of this T cell receptor (beta chain) was carried out in a study of blood T cell repertoires in COVID-19. Study-wide background: Sites in the United States, Italy and Spain provided acute and convalescent COVID-19 samples.

V was trimmed by 2 bases and J by 0 bases, leaving 9 bases between them. This CDR3 contains 15 residues. The germline gives CDR1 SEHNR, CDR2 FQNEAQ (reference sequence). Seattle participants joined during active infection and were tracked over time. How the authors handled the data: Amplification of reference gene primers provided the estimated nucleated cell counts. Libraries were prepared by immunoSEQ multiplex PCR; TCRdb keeps only in-frame clonotypes and omits some of them. The V and J calls and clone size were taken over from that table, and D and trimming were inferred from the DNA. The sample includes hundreds of thousands of clones, around 90% of them seen just once.

This TCR was sampled from a woman in her forties with COVID-19, enrolled during active disease. The chain couples TRBV7-9 to TRBJ2-3, with D perhaps TRBD2 (5 bases). Sequencing was carried out using peripheral blood. Here the CDR3 reads CASSLMGASTDTQYF. The CDR3 DNA is TGTGCCAGCAGCTTAATGGGAGCAAGCACAGATACGCAGTATTTT.